The next 32 T cell receptor beta chains were all read from a single sample in a study of blood T cell repertoires in COVID-19. The data were produced by immunoSEQ multiplex PCR, yet TCRdb's version contains in-frame clones alone and is incomplete. The sample has hundreds of thousands of clones, 75% to 90% seen once. The specimen sequenced was peripheral blood. The receptors originated from a woman younger than 45 with active or convalescent COVID-19.

The chain recombines TRBV6-5 with TRBJ1-1; D is uncertain. V lost 2 bases to trimming and J lost 4 bases, with 14 bases between them. There are 15 residues in the CDR3. Germline lookup yields CDR1 MNHEY and CDR2 SVGAGI. CDR3: CASSYGPGVSTEAFF. DNA for the CDR3: TGTGCCAGCAGTTACGGTCCGGGAGTTAGCACTGAAGCTTTCTTT.

This clone was counted a single time. This chain's CDR3 is CSVDPGLGQPQHF. CDR3 bases: TGCAGCGTTGATCCGGGACTCGGGCAGCCCCAGCATTTT. This chain uses TRBV29-1 with TRBJ1-5; weak D call: TRBD1 (5 bases). The germline V gene has CDR1 SQVTM and CDR2 ANQGSEA. This CDR3 contains 13 residues. Trimming removed 3 bases at V and 7 bases at J, with 13 bases between.

J is TRBJ2-5 and V is TRBV7-2; 10 bases are a match to TRBD1. Germline CDR1 and CDR2: SGHTA and FQGNSA. V lost 3 bases to trimming and J lost 0 bases; unmatched junction nucleotides: 1. The CDR3 consists of 15 residues. This CDR3 is CASSLTGGHQETQYF. The CDR3 DNA sequence: TGTGCCAGCAGCTTGACAGGGGGCCACCAAGAGACCCAGTACTTC.

The chain joins TRBV6-1 to TRBJ1-2; D is unclear. CDR3 length: 16 residues. Between the trimmed V and J ends, which lost 3 bases and 7 bases, there was a span of 21 bases. CDR1 and CDR2 (germline): MNHNS, SASEGT. The CDR3 DNA follows: TGTGCCAGCAGTGACTTGGAAGGGCCCGGAGGCTCTGGCTACACCTTC. It encodes CASSDLEGPGGSGYTF.

V usage is TRBV7-6 and J usage is TRBJ1-4; TRBD1 matches at 8 bases. Losses at the gene ends were 5 bases for V and 8 bases for J; bases not matched to a gene: 13. The CDR3 contains 16 residues. CDR1 is SGHVS, CDR2 FNYEAQ, per germline. The CDR3 sequence: CASSPRTGSNGEKLFF. Written as DNA, the CDR3 is TGTGCCAGCAGCCCTAGGACAGGGTCCAACGGGGAAAAACTGTTTTTT.

This clone was picked up a small number of times. The rearrangement uses TRBV7-9 and TRBJ2-5, with a weak D call TRBD2 (5 bases). This CDR3 region has 14 residues. Deletions cut 1 base from V and 0 bases from J, with 6 bases between. Germline loops: CDR1 SEHNR, CDR2 FQNEAQ (reference sequence). CDR3 protein: CASSLVRDQETQYF. In nucleotides, the CDR3 is TGTGCCAGCAGCTTAGTGAGGGACCAAGAGACCCAGTACTTC.

This clone showed up just a few times. V and J are TRBV6-5 and TRBJ1-2; tentatively, D is TRBD1 (6 bases). V was pared by 6 bases and J by 5 bases, with 13 bases between. Germline V gene data show CDR1 as MNHEY and CDR2 as SVGAGI. CDR3 length equals 13 residues. CDR3 region: CASSRGPWYGYTF. The DNA for the CDR3 is TGTGCCAGCAGCAGGGGCCCTTGGTATGGCTACACCTTC.

This clone was counted once. The chain recombines TRBV7-2 with TRBJ1-2; the match to TRBD1 covers 7 bases. Germline V CDR1 and CDR2: SGHTA, FQGNSA. The CDR3 has 14 residues. The V segment lost 5 bases and the J segment 5 bases; nucleotides outside the gene matches: 8. CDR3: CASSRKGQFYGYTF. In DNA form, the CDR3 reads TGTGCCAGCAGCCGCAAGGGACAGTTTTATGGCTACACCTTC.

The rearrangement joins TRBV19 to TRBJ2-1, with D possibly being TRBD1 (6 bases). Per the germline V gene, CDR1 is LNHDA and CDR2 is SQIVND (reference sequence). CDR3 length equals 17 residues. The V end lost 4 bases, the J end lost 8 bases, and 24 bases lay between the germline ends. CDR3 bases: TGTGCCAGTAGTACCCGGGACAAAGCAGCATTTTTCGATGAGCAGTTCTTC. This codes for CASSTRDKAAFFDEQFF.

V is TRBV6-2 or TRBV6-3 and J is TRBJ2-3; 12 bases agree with TRBD2. The V segment lost 5 bases and the J segment 3 bases; nucleotides outside the gene matches: 6. Germline CDR1 MNHEY, CDR2 SVGEGT. The CDR3 runs to 16 residues. The DNA of the CDR3 is TGTGCCAGCAGTAACCCCGGGACTAGCGGGACAGATACGCAGTATTTT. It is translated as CASSNPGTSGTDTQYF.

The chain joins TRBV3-1 (or the pseudogene TRBV3-2) to TRBJ1-6; 8 bases align to TRBD1. The CDR3 spans 19 residues. J lost 7 bases, V lost 2 bases, and 16 bases had no gene match. Germline V gene lookup returns CDR1 LGHDT and CDR2 YNNKEL (reference sequence). As DNA, the CDR3 is TGTGCCAGCAGCCAAATACCCCCGGGACAGGCAATGAGCAATTCACCCCTCCACTTT. Residues: CASSQIPPGQAMSNSPLHF.

For the CDR3, the DNA is TGTGCCAGCAGTTCGGACGGGCGGGCTAACTATGGCTACACCTTC. Translating it yields CASSSDGRANYGYTF. The chain uses TRBV28 and TRBJ1-2; unclear D gene. The length of the CDR3 is 15 residues. From germline, CDR1 is MDHEN and CDR2 SYDVKM. Trimming took 4 bases from V and 0 from J, leaving 12 bases between them.

The rearrangement links TRBV5-1 to TRBJ2-7, with D possibly matching TRBD1 (6 bases). The germline V gene encodes CDR1 SGHRS and CDR2 YFSETQ. The V gene lost 4 bases and the J gene lost 5 bases, with 13 bases spanning the gap. CDR3 length: 13 amino acids. The CDR3 protein is CASSPRQENEQYF. CDR3 nucleotides: TGCGCCAGCAGCCCCAGACAGGAGAACGAGCAGTACTTC.

CDR3 nucleotides: TGTGCCAGCAGTTACTCCAGGGGAAACACCATATATTTT. Translating gives CASSYSRGNTIYF. The genes are TRBV6-5 and TRBJ1-3, with D unclear. The CDR3 spans 13 residues. V lost 0 bases and J 4 bases, leaving 4 bases between the germline ends. CDR1 is MNHEY, CDR2 SVGAGI, per germline.

This clone came up once. The chain carries TRBV5-4 and TRBJ2-3; tentatively, D is TRBD1 (5 bases). The CDR3 runs 12 residues. Germline CDR1 reads SGHNT; CDR2 reads YYREEE (reference sequence). The V end was cut by 4 bases, the J end by 11 bases, with 14 bases between. CDR3 sequence reads: CASSSTGGQQYF. CDR3 nucleotides: TGTGCCAGCAGCAGTACAGGCGGACAGCAGTATTTT. Using reference TRBV5-4 and TRBJ2-3 for the parts outside the CDR3, the full variable domain is ETGVTQSPTHLIKTRGQQVTLRCSSQSGHNTVSWYQQALGQGPQFIFQYYREEENGRGNFPPRFSGLQFPNYSSELNVNALELDDSALYLCASSSTGGQQYFGPGTRLTVL.

The chain recombines TRBV27 with TRBJ2-5; 11 bases are a match to TRBD2. Germline loops: CDR1 MNHEY, CDR2 SMNVEV (reference sequence). Unmatched junction bases numbered 3, after V lost 6 bases and J lost 0 bases. The CDR3 spans 15 residues. The CDR3 sequence: CASSTSGGYQETQYF. The CDR3, as DNA: TGTGCCAGCAGCACTAGCGGGGGCTACCAAGAGACCCAGTACTTC.

This clone was detected only once. The V call is TRBV27, the J call TRBJ1-2, with D hard to call. The CDR3 consists of 11 residues. The germline V gene encodes CDR1 MNHEY and CDR2 SMNVEV (reference sequence). Trimming took 6 bases from V and 1 from J, leaving 3 bases between them. The CDR3 DNA sequence: TGTGCCAGCAGGAGTAACTATGGCTACACCTTC. As protein: CASRSNYGYTF.

In its sample, this clone was seen once. CDR3 coding DNA: TGTGCTAGTGGTCCCCCTCAACAGACTGAAGCTTTCTTT. Amino acids: CASGPPQQTEAFF. The chain couples TRBV12-5 to TRBJ1-1; D remains ambiguous. The CDR3 consists of 13 residues. The V end lost 5 bases, the J end lost 5 bases, and 12 bases lay between the germline ends. Germline V gene lookup returns CDR1 LGHNT and CDR2 FRNRAP. Full variable domain (outside the CDR3, taken from reference TRBV12-5 and TRBJ1-1): DARVTQTPRHKVTEMGQEVTMRCQPILGHNTVFWYRQTMMQGLELLAYFRNRAPLDDSGMPKDRFSAEMPDATLATLKIQPSEPRDSAVYFCASGPPQQTEAFFGQGTRLTVV.

This chain joins TRBV2 and TRBJ1-1; no reliable D call. Germline V lookup: CDR1 SNHLY, CDR2 FYNNEI. The CDR3 consists of 13 residues. Trimming cost V 6 bases and J 6 bases, with 14 bases left between them. The CDR3 reads CASSKRGPAEAFF. CDR3 bases: TGTGCCAGCAGCAAGAGAGGGCCCGCTGAAGCTTTCTTT.

The chain uses TRBV7-2 and TRBJ1-1; 8 bases fit TRBD1. The germline V gene encodes CDR1 SGHTA and CDR2 FQGNSA. The CDR3 length is 15 residues. Trimming removed 6 bases from V and 1 base from J; junction bases left unmatched: 7. CDR3 sequence (DNA): TGTGCCAGCAGTCCCCAGGGGGCGGGGAACACTGAAGCTTTCTTT. This encodes CASSPQGAGNTEAFF.

The rearrangement uses TRBV4-1 and TRBJ2-1; D not certain. The CDR3 runs to 11 residues. V was shortened by 6 bases and J by 6 bases, with 6 bases between the two germline ends. Germline V gene sequence: CDR1 MGHRA, CDR2 YSYEKL. CDR3 region: CASRYGNEQFF. CDR3 coding DNA: TGCGCCAGCAGGTACGGCAATGAGCAGTTCTTC.

The V and J genes are TRBV7-8 and TRBJ2-3; TRBD2 might be the D (8 bases). The CDR3 spans 18 residues. The germline V gene has CDR1 SGHVS and CDR2 FQNEAQ. The V gene lost 5 bases and the J gene lost 1 base, with 22 bases spanning the gap. This CDR3 reads CASSPYQGLGGGTDTQYF. DNA for the CDR3: TGTGCCAGCAGCCCGTACCAGGGACTAGGGGGCGGCACAGATACGCAGTATTTT.

The chain employs TRBV3-1 (or the pseudogene TRBV3-2) and TRBJ2-5; the match to TRBD1 covers 10 bases. The V gene end was trimmed by 0 bases and the J gene end by 5 bases; junction bases not matched to a gene: 6. CDR3 size: 16 residues. From germline, CDR1 is LGHDT and CDR2 YNNKEL (reference sequence). CDR3 coding DNA: TGTGCCAGCAGCCAAGATGGGACAGGGGTGGTGGAGACCCAGTACTTC. It is translated as CASSQDGTGVVETQYF.

The chain links TRBV29-1 to TRBJ2-1; D possibly corresponds to TRBD1 (6 bases). This CDR3 has 14 residues. Trimming took off 3 bases at V and 3 bases at J, with 12 bases between the two ends. Germline CDR1 reads SQVTM; CDR2 reads ANQGSEA. The CDR3 reads CSVDLGTIYNEQFF. The DNA of the CDR3 is TGCAGCGTTGATCTCGGGACAATCTACAATGAGCAGTTCTTC.

The rearrangement uses TRBV7-6 and TRBJ1-1; D is unresolved. The V and J ends lost 5 bases and 7 bases respectively, with 11 bases between them. From germline, CDR1 is SGHVS and CDR2 FNYEAQ. The CDR3 is made up of 12 amino acids. Here the CDR3 reads CASSELAGEAFF. The CDR3 DNA reads TGTGCCAGCAGCGAACTCGCCGGTGAAGCTTTCTTT.

The J gene is TRBJ1-5, the V gene TRBV5-6, with D possibly TRBD1 on 6 matching bases. The CDR3 has 18 amino acids. V was trimmed by 1 base and J by 0 bases, leaving 17 bases between them. Per germline, CDR1 SGHDT and CDR2 YYEEEE. The CDR3: CASSLLAQGRISNQPQHF. The DNA of the CDR3 is TGTGCCAGCAGCTTGTTGGCGCAGGGGCGTATTAGCAATCAGCCCCAGCATTTT.

The CDR3 sequence is CASGTSGTAEQYF. In nucleotides, the CDR3 is TGTGCCAGCGGGACCTCCGGGACAGCCGAGCAGTACTTC. The chain recombines TRBV2 with TRBJ2-7, with 7 bases identical to TRBD1. Germline-derived CDR1 and CDR2 are SNHLY and FYNNEI. The CDR3 contains 13 residues. Trimming removed 8 bases from V and 6 bases from J; junction bases left unmatched: 10.

The rearrangement uses TRBV6-4 and TRBJ1-5; tentatively, D is TRBD1 (5 bases). V lost 2 bases to trimming and J lost 4 bases, with 12 bases between them. The CDR3 runs 15 residues. Germline CDR1 and CDR2: MRHNA and SNTAGT. The CDR3 DNA is TGTGCCAGCAGTGACCTAAGGGGCGGAAATCAGCCCCAGCATTTT. It translates to CASSDLRGGNQPQHF.

The rearrangement links TRBV5-6 to TRBJ1-2; D remains unclear. This CDR3 is built from 12 residues. Germline loops: CDR1 SGHDT, CDR2 YYEEEE. Trimming cost V 5 bases and J 1 base, with 6 bases left between them. Written as DNA, the CDR3 is TGTGCCAGCAGTCCGGTTAACTATGGCTACACCTTC. Its translation: CASSPVNYGYTF.

The genes are TRBV19 and TRBJ2-5; TRBD1 is a possible D gene (8 bases). Trimming cost V 4 bases and J 7 bases, with 13 bases left between them. The CDR3 sequence is 13 residues long. CDR1 and CDR2 from the germline V gene are LNHDA and SQIVND (reference sequence). CDR3 nucleotides: TGTGCCAGTAGTACTACAGGGGGGGGGACCCAGTACTTC. Protein sequence: CASSTTGGGTQYF.

This chain connects TRBV2 to TRBJ2-7; D perhaps matches TRBD2 (6 bases). The CDR3 is 15 residues long. The germline gives CDR1 SNHLY, CDR2 FYNNEI. Trimming cost V 4 bases and J 0 bases, with 13 bases left between them. The CDR3 reads CASSVYRESSYEQYF. As DNA, the CDR3 is TGTGCCAGCAGTGTGTACCGGGAGAGCTCCTACGAGCAGTACTTC.

The chain employs TRBV13 and TRBJ2-2; 10 bases agree with TRBD2. Trimming took 6 bases from V and 0 from J; bases not matched to a gene: 7. Germline V gene sequence: CDR1 PRHDT, CDR2 FYEKMQ (reference sequence). This CDR3 has 17 amino acids. Here the CDR3 DNA reads TGTGCCAGCAGTCCCGGGACTAGCGACGCGAACACCGGGGAGCTGTTTTTT. Its protein product is CASSPGTSDANTGELFF.